These T cell receptor beta chains were read from a single sample in a study of T cell responses to AZD1222 COVID-19 vaccine. Produced via immunoSEQ multiplex PCR; TCRdb's table is partial and in-frame only. The sample yields approximately 92,000 clones, roughly 93% seen once. Specimen: peripheral blood, collected on day 0 of AZD1222 vaccination. These receptors were collected from an adult in good health. Each CDR3 is given with its conserved first and last residue.

j_call v_call cdr3_aa
TRBJ1-1 TRBV27 CASSPNRGWNTEAFF
TRBJ1-1 TRBV7-9 CASSLGGATEAFF
TRBJ1-2 TRBV10-3 CAISGENRGNYGYTF
TRBJ2-3 TRBV2 CASSEVSTDTQYF
TRBJ2-1 TRBV5-1 CASSPGTFYNEQFF
TRBJ2-7 TRBV19 CASRVSRSSYEQYF
TRBJ1-1 TRBV9 CASSVRGGTEAFF
TRBJ2-7 TRBV4-3 CATSTGTELGPEQYF
TRBJ2-1 TRBV7-3 CASSPQRVEGNEQFF
TRBJ1-6 TRBV21-1 CASSKNGTYNSPLHF
TRBJ1-2 TRBV14 CASSQSGGSKGYTF
TRBJ2-5 TRBV2 CASRQEETQYF
TRBJ2-5 TRBV7-9 CASSSQGAGETQYF
TRBJ1-2 TRBV15 CATSRESSGGALGDGYTF
TRBJ2-5 TRBV6-5 CASSFAGTGETQYF
TRBJ2-7 TRBV12-3/TRBV12-4 CASSMGVAYEQYF
TRBJ2-6 TRBV7-9 CASSTTGGANVLTF
TRBJ1-2 TRBV27 CASSFTGQGENYGYTF